Presented here are 23 T cell receptor beta chains from one specimen sequenced in a study of blood T cell repertoires in COVID-19. Clones were read by immunoSEQ multiplex PCR, and TCRdb kept only the in-frame ones, dropping some. The sample carries approximately 150,000 clones, approximately 90% recorded once. Sequencing was carried out using peripheral blood. These receptor sequences come from a woman aged 60-75 years with active COVID-19.

The chain links TRBV9 to TRBJ2-7; 8 bases line up with TRBD1. In germline, CDR1 is SGDLS, CDR2 YYNGEE. This CDR3 region has 16 residues. The ends lost 0 bases at V and 3 bases at J; junction bases unmatched: 8. The CDR3 sequence is CASSVGVGGQGYEQYF. The CDR3 nucleotides read TGTGCCAGCAGCGTAGGGGTTGGAGGACAGGGCTACGAGCAGTACTTC. The whole variable domain, remainder taken from reference TRBV9 and TRBJ2-7, is DSGVTQTPKHLITATGQRVTLRCSPRSGDLSVYWYQQSLDQGLQFLIQYYNGEERAKGNILERFSAQQFPDLHSELNLSSLELGDSALYFCASSVGVGGQGYEQYFGPGTRLTVT.

The V call is TRBV19, the J call TRBJ1-1; D ambiguous. Trimming removed 9 bases at V and 12 bases at J, with 23 bases between. The CDR3 consists of 13 residues. The V gene's germline CDR1 is LNHDA and CDR2 SQIVND (reference sequence). The DNA of the CDR3 is TGTGCCAGCCTGGGAGACGGTGCCCTCCTGACTTTCTTT. Its protein is CASLGDGALLTFF.

This clone was seen once. The rearrangement joins TRBV7-9 to TRBJ1-6, with D possibly matching TRBD1 (6 bases). Germline-derived CDR1 and CDR2 are SEHNR and FQNEAQ (reference sequence). This CDR3 has 13 residues. Trimming stripped 2 bases from V and 7 bases from J, with 6 bases between. The CDR3 protein is CASSLTGNSPLHF. The CDR3 DNA is TGTGCCAGCAGCTTAACAGGGAATTCACCCCTCCACTTT.

This clone was counted once. V usage is TRBV7-8 and J usage is TRBJ2-5, with TRBD1 identical over 7 bases. Germline-derived CDR1 and CDR2 are SGHVS and FQNEAQ. V shed 1 base, J shed 5 bases, and the junction held 7 bases outside the gene matches. This CDR3 comprises 15 residues. The CDR3 loop reads CASSLGGQVRETQYF. In nucleotides, the CDR3 is TGTGCCAGCAGCTTAGGAGGACAGGTCAGGGAGACCCAGTACTTC.

The chain carries TRBV21-1 and TRBJ1-3. TRBV21-1 is flagged as a pseudogene. The CDR3 contains 16 residues. CDR3 sequence reads: CASSTRDSHSGNTIYF. The CDR3 nucleotides are TGTGCCAGCAGCACACGGGACTCCCACTCTGGAAACACCATATATTTT.

The chain links TRBV6-5 to TRBJ1-2, with 9 bases fitting TRBD1. The CDR3 runs to 15 residues. Germline V gives CDR1 MNHEY, CDR2 SVGAGI. Trimming at V came to 0 bases and at J to 7 bases, leaving 6 bases not matched to a gene. The CDR3 loop reads CASSYSDRGTGGYTF. The CDR3 DNA follows: TGTGCCAGCAGTTACTCAGACAGGGGGACTGGTGGCTACACCTTC.

This clone was seen only a few times. The gene calls are TRBV25-1 and TRBJ2-1, with TRBD1 identical over 7 bases. After removal of 3 bases from V and 3 bases from J, the junction contained 5 bases not matched to a gene. Germline-derived CDR1 and CDR2 are MGHDK and SYGVNS. This CDR3 has 15 amino acids. The CDR3 DNA reads TGTGCCAGCAGTGAGGGAGACAGGGACTACAATGAGCAGTTCTTC. This gives the protein CASSEGDRDYNEQFF.

This sequence joins TRBV4-3 and TRBJ1-6, with 10 bases matching TRBD1. The germline V gene has CDR1 LGHNA and CDR2 YSLEER. This CDR3 spans 15 amino acids. J was trimmed by 8 bases and V by 3 bases; bases with no gene match: 4. CDR3 DNA sequence: TGCGCCAGCAGCCAGGATGGACAGGGGGATTCACCCCTCCACTTT. Its protein product is CASSQDGQGDSPLHF.

V gene TRBV19 combines with J gene TRBJ2-1; 12 nucleotides agree with TRBD2. CDR3 size: 16 residues. Germline loops: CDR1 LNHDA, CDR2 SQIVND (reference sequence). V was pared by 5 bases and J by 2 bases, with 4 bases of the junction left unmatched. The DNA of the CDR3 is TGTGCCAGTAGTGTCGGACTAGCGGGACCCTACAATGAGCAGTTCTTC. Amino acid sequence: CASSVGLAGPYNEQFF.

The rearrangement uses TRBV5-1 and TRBJ2-1; 7 positions agree with TRBD2. J gave up 8 bases and V 4 bases, and 12 bases lay outside the gene matches. The germline CDR1 and CDR2 sequences are SGHRS and YFSETQ. The CDR3 length is 15 residues. In nucleotides, the CDR3 is TGCGCCAGCAGCCCGGGAGGACGATTTAGCCATGAGCAGTTCTTC. Residues: CASSPGGRFSHEQFF.

The chain couples TRBV7-8 to TRBJ1-5; tentative D call: TRBD1 (6 bases). CDR1 and CDR2 from the germline V gene are SGHVS and FQNEAQ. Trimming stripped 2 bases from V and 6 bases from J, with 11 bases between. The CDR3 contains 14 residues. The CDR3 DNA is TGTGCCAGCAGCTTATGGGGGCTCGGTCAGCCCCAGCATTTT. It is translated as CASSLWGLGQPQHF.

The genes are TRBV12-3 or TRBV12-4 and TRBJ1-2, with D possibly being TRBD1 (5 bases). The CDR3 is 11 amino acids. With 5 bases removed from V and 4 bases from J, the gap between germline ends came to 5 bases. The CDR3 sequence: CASSGAYGYTF. Written as DNA, the CDR3 is TGTGCCAGCAGTGGGGCCTATGGCTACACCTTC.

This chain uses TRBV27 with TRBJ2-3; a weak D match, TRBD2 (6 bases). Germline V gene sequence: CDR1 MNHEY, CDR2 SMNVEV (reference sequence). This CDR3 comprises 14 residues. Trimming pared 3 bases from V and 2 bases from J, leaving 9 bases between. The CDR3 nucleotides read TGTGCCAGCAGTTTGAGGGACTCCACAGATACGCAGTATTTT. Protein sequence: CASSLRDSTDTQYF.

The chain carries TRBV5-4 and TRBJ1-5, with D maybe TRBD1 (6 bases). The germline gives CDR1 SGHNT, CDR2 YYREEE (reference sequence). V lost 2 bases to trimming and J lost 4 bases, with 10 bases between them. CDR3 length equals 14 residues. In nucleotides, the CDR3 is TGTGCCAGCAGCTTAGGGGGGGCAAATCAGCCCCAGCATTTT. Protein sequence: CASSLGGANQPQHF.

The CDR3 coding sequence is TGTGCCAGCAGACCGGGACAGGGGAACACCGGGGAGCTGTTTTTT. It is translated as CASRPGQGNTGELFF. The chain uses TRBV6-5 and TRBJ2-2; 9 bases match TRBD1. The CDR3 contains 15 residues. Unmatched junction bases numbered 3, after V lost 6 bases and J lost 1 base. Germline lookup yields CDR1 MNHEY and CDR2 SVGAGI.

This chain links TRBV3-1 (or the pseudogene TRBV3-2) with TRBJ1-1; weak D call: TRBD1 (5 bases). CDR1 is LGHDT and CDR2 is YNNKEL in the germline V gene (reference sequence). The CDR3 extends over 14 amino acids. Trimming left V 3 bases short and J 5 bases short, with 13 bases between. CDR3 protein: CASSHIGGGTEAFF. CDR3 DNA: TGTGCCAGCAGCCATATCGGGGGGGGGACTGAAGCTTTCTTT.

V gene TRBV30 combines with J gene TRBJ1-6; a possible D gene is TRBD1 (5 bases). The CDR3 loop spans 15 amino acids. Germline V gives CDR1 GTSNPN, CDR2 SVGIG (reference sequence). Trimming pared 2 bases from V and 8 bases from J, leaving 16 bases between. This CDR3 reads CAWSWGGARDSPLHF. The CDR3 DNA reads as TGTGCCTGGAGTTGGGGTGGGGCTCGGGATTCACCCCTCCACTTT.

The table lists this clone with a count of one. The chain joins TRBV7-2 to TRBJ2-1; TRBD1 is a possible D gene (6 bases). V lost 5 bases to trimming and J lost 0 bases, with 14 bases between them. Looked up from germline, CDR1 is SGHTA and CDR2 is FQGNSA. This CDR3 spans 16 amino acids. In nucleotides, the CDR3 is TGTGCCAGCAGCCAACAGGGTATGACCTCCTACAATGAGCAGTTCTTC. This sequence encodes CASSQQGMTSYNEQFF.

V is TRBV9 and J is TRBJ2-5; possibly TRBD2 for D (6 bases). This CDR3 region has 15 residues. Trimming took 0 bases from V and 4 from J, leaving 13 bases between them. From germline, CDR1 is SGDLS and CDR2 YYNGEE. The CDR3 coding sequence is TGTGCCAGCAGCGTAGTGGAGGGGTTTAGAGAGACCCAGTACTTC. Protein sequence: CASSVVEGFRETQYF. Supplemented by reference TRBV9 and TRBJ2-5, the full variable domain reads DSGVTQTPKHLITATGQRVTLRCSPRSGDLSVYWYQQSLDQGLQFLIQYYNGEERAKGNILERFSAQQFPDLHSELNLSSLELGDSALYFCASSVVEGFRETQYFGPGTRLLVL.

This clone was observed once. This chain links TRBV4-3 with TRBJ2-5; 10 nucleotides agree with TRBD2. Looked up from germline, CDR1 is LGHNA and CDR2 is YSLEER. CDR3 length: 18 amino acids. After removal of 2 bases from V and 2 bases from J, the junction contained 11 bases not matched to a gene. CDR3 bases: TGCGCCAGCAGCCAATCCGCCTCCGGGACTAGCGAACAAGAGACCCAGTACTTC. Its translation is CASSQSASGTSEQETQYF.

This chain uses TRBV6-6 with TRBJ2-5; the match to TRBD2 covers 10 bases. The CDR3 spans 15 residues. CDR1 and CDR2 from the germline V gene are MNHNY and SVGAGI (reference sequence). Losses at the gene ends were 7 bases for V and 5 bases for J; bases not matched to a gene: 10. CDR3 amino acids: CASTPKASGGETQYF. Written as DNA, the CDR3 is TGTGCCAGCACCCCCAAGGCTAGCGGGGGTGAGACCCAGTACTTC.

This clone is judged medium-sized. The rearrangement joins TRBV28 to TRBJ1-5; D call uncertain. Germline CDR1 reads MDHEN; CDR2 reads SYDVKM. CDR3 length: 14 amino acids. V was pared by 5 bases and J by 2 bases, with 10 bases between. In nucleotides, the CDR3 is TGTGCCAGCAGTCGAGGGATCGGCAATCAGCCCCAGCATTTT. Protein: CASSRGIGNQPQHF.

The count of this clone is one. The chain uses TRBV18 and TRBJ1-1; D is undetermined. Trimming left V 3 bases short and J 8 bases short, with 16 bases between. Germline V gene lookup returns CDR1 KGHSH and CDR2 LQKENI. The length of the CDR3 is 14 residues. CDR3 protein: CASSPLSSGSEAFF. The CDR3 DNA reads TGTGCCAGCTCACCGCTTTCCTCAGGCTCCGAAGCTTTCTTT.